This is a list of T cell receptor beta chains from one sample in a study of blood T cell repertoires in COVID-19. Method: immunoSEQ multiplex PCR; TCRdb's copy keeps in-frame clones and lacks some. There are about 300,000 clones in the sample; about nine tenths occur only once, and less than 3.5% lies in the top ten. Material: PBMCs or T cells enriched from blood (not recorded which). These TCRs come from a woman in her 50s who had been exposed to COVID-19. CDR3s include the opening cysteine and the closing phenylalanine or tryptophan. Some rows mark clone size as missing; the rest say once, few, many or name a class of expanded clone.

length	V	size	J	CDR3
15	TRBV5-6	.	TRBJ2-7	CASSSNAGGSYEQYF
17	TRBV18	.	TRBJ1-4	CASSPQANRGQFEKLFF
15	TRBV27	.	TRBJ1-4	CASSSWTGGSEKLFF
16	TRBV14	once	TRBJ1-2	CASSPYSGIANYGYTF
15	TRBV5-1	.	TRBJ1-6	CASSSGQGDNSPLHF
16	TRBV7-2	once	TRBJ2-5	CASSLAGTSGAGTQYF
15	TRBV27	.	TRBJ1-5	CASRGMVNSNQPQHF
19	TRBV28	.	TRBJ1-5	CASSANVGTGLPSNQPQHF
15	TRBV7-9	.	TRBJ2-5	CASSGESAGRVTQYF
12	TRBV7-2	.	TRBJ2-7	CASSFTGVMQYF
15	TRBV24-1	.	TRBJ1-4	CATSDHDRPNEKLFF
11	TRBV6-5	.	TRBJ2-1	CASYSRNEQFF
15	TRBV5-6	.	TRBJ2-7	CASSLGARRAYEQYF
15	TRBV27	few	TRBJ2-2	CASSKSGGATGELFF
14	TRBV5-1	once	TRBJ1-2	CASSLPSTDYGYTF
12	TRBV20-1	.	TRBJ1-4	CSASIEGGKLFF
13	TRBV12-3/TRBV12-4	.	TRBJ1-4	CATTGGVGEKLFF
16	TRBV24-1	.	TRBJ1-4	CATSDSRTSFGEKLFF
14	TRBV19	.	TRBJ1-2	CASNWGQANYGYTF
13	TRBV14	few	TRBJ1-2	CASSQLDNYGYTF
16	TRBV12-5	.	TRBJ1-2	CARGGPDREANYGYTF
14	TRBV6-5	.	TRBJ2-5	CASSNPGVQETQYF
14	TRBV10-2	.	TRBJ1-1	CASRQTGSGTEAFF
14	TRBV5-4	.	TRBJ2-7	CASSSSGLADEQYF
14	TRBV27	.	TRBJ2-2	CASSFQGATGELFF
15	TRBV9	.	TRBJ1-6	CASSTTTGVNSPLHF
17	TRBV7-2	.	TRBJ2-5	CASSPDTGTSGQETQYF
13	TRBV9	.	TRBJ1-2	CASNRQAEGGYTF
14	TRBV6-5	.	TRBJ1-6	CASTQGRTNSPLHF
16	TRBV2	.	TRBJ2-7	CASADYGGAPFYEQYF
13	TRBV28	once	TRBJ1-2	CASSVQGDYGYTF
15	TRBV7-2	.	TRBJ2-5	CASSLVLAIQETQYF
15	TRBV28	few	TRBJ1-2	CASSLSPGQGDGYTF
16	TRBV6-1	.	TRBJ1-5	CASSEAPGTGNQPQHF
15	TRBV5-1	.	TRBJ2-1	CASSLVGSSYNEQFF
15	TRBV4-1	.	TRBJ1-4	CASSQPGQGSEKLFF
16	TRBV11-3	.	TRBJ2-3	CASSFSQGASTDTQYF
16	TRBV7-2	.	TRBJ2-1	CASSLSSGGAYNEQFF
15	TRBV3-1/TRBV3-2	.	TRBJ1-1	CASSPPNPGGSEAFF
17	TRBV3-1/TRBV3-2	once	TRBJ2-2	CASSPRLAGLDTGELFF
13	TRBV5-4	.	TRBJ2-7	CASSAAGSDEQYF
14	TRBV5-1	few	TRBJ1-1	CASSLWSRNTEAFF
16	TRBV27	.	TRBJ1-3	CASSPRDSYSGNTIYF
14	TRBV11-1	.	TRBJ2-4	CASKAEGAKNIQYF
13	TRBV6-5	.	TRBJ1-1	CASRGTGNTEAFF
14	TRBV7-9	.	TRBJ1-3	CASSFGQRGNTIYF
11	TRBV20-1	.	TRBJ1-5	CSASDEGHRDF
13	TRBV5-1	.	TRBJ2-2	CASSLILGGELFF
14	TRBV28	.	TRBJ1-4	CASSPGGSLFKLFF
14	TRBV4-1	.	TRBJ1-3	CASSFTGSGNTIYF
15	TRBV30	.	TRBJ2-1	CAWSAPRTGGIEQFF
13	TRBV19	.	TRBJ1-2	CASAGTVLYGYTF